The source of this TCR beta chain is a study of OX40 agonist ivuxolimab in advanced cancers. Regarding the study as a whole: The CD4+ and CD8+ T cells in the blood had expanded clonally by week 6 at 0.1 to 3.0 mg/kg.

Trimming cost V 0 bases and J 6 bases, with 8 bases left between them. The CDR3 has 13 amino acids. CDR1 and CDR2 from the germline V gene are MGHRA and YSYEKL. This clone was counted only a few times. The antigen is undetermined. Some clones are missing from TCRdb's copy, which holds only in-frame ones; the method was immunoSEQ multiplex PCR. The table lists 75,000 to 95,000 clones, roughly 90% of them singletons. This clonotype originated in an adult with an advanced solid tumor such as melanoma, head and neck, liver or kidney cancer. V and J are TRBV4-1 and TRBJ1-1, with D possibly matching TRBD1 (6 bases). Sequenced material: CD4+ or CD8+ T cells sorted from blood, taken in a trial of the OX40 agonist ivuxolimab. CDR3 loop: CASSQDRGAEAFF. The CDR3 DNA is TGCGCCAGCAGCCAAGATAGGGGGGCTGAAGCTTTCTTT.